The 2 T cell receptor beta chains below come from one sample, sequenced in a study of control samples from healthy donors and cancer patients. The method was immunoSEQ multiplex PCR; TCRdb's version includes in-frame clones alone and lacks a portion of them. This repertoire shows about 180,000 clones, 85% to 95% found once; its top ten account for around 1.3%. Sequencing was carried out using blood. The receptors were sampled from a woman aged 18-30 years in good health.

The V gene is TRBV10-2, the J gene TRBJ2-1; D gene uncertain. The CDR3 has 13 amino acids. Germline V gives CDR1 WSHSY, CDR2 SAAADI. V lost 8 bases to trimming and J lost 0 bases, with 8 bases between them. The CDR3 DNA reads TGCGCCAGCGGCGCCAGCTCCTACAATGAGCAGTTCTTC. This sequence encodes CASGASSYNEQFF.

V is TRBV4-3 and J is TRBJ2-5; possible D gene TRBD2, 5 bases. Per germline, CDR1 LGHNA and CDR2 YSLEER. Trimming left V 0 bases short and J 0 bases short, with 14 bases between. CDR3 length: 17 amino acids. CDR3 nucleotide sequence: TGCGCCAGCAGCCAAGATCTTGCCTCGAGGGACCAAGAGACCCAGTACTTC. It codes for CASSQDLASRDQETQYF.